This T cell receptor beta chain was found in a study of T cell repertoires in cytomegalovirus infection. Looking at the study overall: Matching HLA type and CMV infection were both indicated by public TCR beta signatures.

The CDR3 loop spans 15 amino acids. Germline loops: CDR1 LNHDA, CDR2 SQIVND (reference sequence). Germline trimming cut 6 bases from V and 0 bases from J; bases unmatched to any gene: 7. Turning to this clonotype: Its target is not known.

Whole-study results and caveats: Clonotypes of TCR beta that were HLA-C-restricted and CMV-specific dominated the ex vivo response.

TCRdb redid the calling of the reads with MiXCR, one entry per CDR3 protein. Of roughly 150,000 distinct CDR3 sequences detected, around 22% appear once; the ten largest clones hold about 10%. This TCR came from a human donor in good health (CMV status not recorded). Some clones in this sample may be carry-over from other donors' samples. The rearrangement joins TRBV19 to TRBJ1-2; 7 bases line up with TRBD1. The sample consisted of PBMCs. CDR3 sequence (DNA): TGTGCCAGTAGACAGGGGTCTTCCGCTAACTATGGCTACACCTTC. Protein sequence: CASRQGSSANYGYTF. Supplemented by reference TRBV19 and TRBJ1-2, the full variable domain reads DGGITQSPKYLFRKEGQNVTLSCEQNLNHDAMYWYRQDPGQGLRLIYYSQIVNDFQKGDIAEGYSVSREKKESFPLTVTSAQKNPTAFYLCASRQGSSANYGYTFGSGTRLTVV.